These T cell receptor beta chains were read from a single sample in a study of blood T cell repertoires in COVID-19. Clones were sequenced by immunoSEQ multiplex PCR, and TCRdb holds only the in-frame ones, with some missing. The sample records some 300,000 clones, around 84% being singletons. Sequences were obtained from peripheral blood. The receptor source for this set is a man in his 70s with acute or convalescent COVID-19. CDR3s include the opening cysteine and the closing phenylalanine or tryptophan. Size is omitted from some rows. Given values are once, few, many or a class for expanded clones.

CDR3 protein: CASSPRGSGGPYF; clone size: NA; V gene: TRBV12-3/TRBV12-4; J gene: TRBJ2-7
CDR3 protein: CASSLARGANNSPLHF; clone size: once; V gene: TRBV5-4; J gene: TRBJ1-6
CDR3 protein: CASSRTGGVDQPQHF; clone size: NA; V gene: TRBV4-2; J gene: TRBJ1-5
CDR3 protein: CASSVAPAGDGYTF; clone size: NA; V gene: TRBV9; J gene: TRBJ1-2
CDR3 protein: CASSIAGGRNSPLHF; clone size: once; V gene: TRBV19; J gene: TRBJ1-6
CDR3 protein: CASSLSLAGVGDEQYF; clone size: NA; V gene: TRBV5-1; J gene: TRBJ2-7
CDR3 protein: CASSVGTGGEKLFF; clone size: NA; V gene: TRBV9; J gene: TRBJ1-4
CDR3 protein: CASSLMNTEAFF; clone size: NA; V gene: TRBV2; J gene: TRBJ1-1
CDR3 protein: CASSQGGHGIYGYTF; clone size: NA; V gene: TRBV16; J gene: TRBJ1-2
CDR3 protein: CASSVVAGGIPGETQYF; clone size: NA; V gene: TRBV9; J gene: TRBJ2-5
CDR3 protein: CASSERIRQGDGELFF; clone size: NA; V gene: TRBV6-1; J gene: TRBJ2-2
CDR3 protein: CASSQNRDSNSPLHF; clone size: NA; V gene: TRBV3-1/TRBV3-2; J gene: TRBJ1-6
CDR3 protein: CASSPTGYNQPQHF; clone size: NA; V gene: TRBV5-1; J gene: TRBJ1-5
CDR3 protein: CASSQDRLRETQYF; clone size: NA; V gene: TRBV4-3; J gene: TRBJ2-5